The rows below give T cell receptor beta chains drawn from one sample of a study of radiation and T cells in renal cell carcinoma. The data were produced by immunoSEQ multiplex PCR, yet TCRdb's version contains in-frame clones alone and is incomplete. Of about 64,000 clones in the sample, around three quarters are singletons; the top ten hold over 5.5%. This specimen consisted of blood, obtained from a patient whose treatment included radiotherapy and nephrectomy. The origin of the receptors is a man aged 55 to 70 with renal cell carcinoma. CDR3s include the opening cysteine and the closing phenylalanine or tryptophan. A D gene is named only where the DNA matches it firmly. Where a row states a size, it is once, few, many or the class of an expanded clone; other rows omit it.

J gene: TRBJ2-3
D gene: TRBD2
CDR3 length: 17
V gene: TRBV7-7
clone size: -
CDR3 protein: CASSKSTGGASTDTQYF
CDR3 DNA: TGTGCCAGCAGCAAAAGCACGGGGGGAGCTAGCACAGATACGCAGTATTTT

J gene: TRBJ1-3
D gene: TRBD1
CDR3 length: 15
V gene: TRBV13
clone size: -
CDR3 protein: CASRRGGLGGNTIYF
CDR3 DNA: TGTGCCAGCAGACGAGGGGGCTTGGGTGGAAACACCATATATTTT

J gene: TRBJ1-4
D gene: -
CDR3 length: 15
V gene: TRBV5-1
clone size: -
CDR3 protein: CASSFLGAQEEKLFF
CDR3 DNA: TGCGCCAGCAGCTTCTTGGGAGCTCAGGAAGAAAAACTGTTTTTT

J gene: TRBJ2-3
D gene: TRBD2
CDR3 length: 17
V gene: TRBV11-3
clone size: -
CDR3 protein: CASSSGASGPSTDTQYF
CDR3 DNA: TGTGCCAGCAGCTCGGGAGCTAGCGGTCCTAGCACAGATACGCAGTATTTT

J gene: TRBJ2-5
D gene: -
CDR3 length: 14
V gene: TRBV7-6
clone size: few
CDR3 protein: CASSLVGHRETQYF
CDR3 DNA: TGTGCCAGCAGCCTAGTGGGGCATCGGGAGACCCAGTACTTC

J gene: TRBJ1-1
D gene: -
CDR3 length: 16
V gene: TRBV28
clone size: -
CDR3 protein: CASSLVQASGNTEAFF
CDR3 DNA: TGTGCCAGCAGTTTGGTACAGGCTAGTGGGAACACTGAAGCTTTCTTT

J gene: TRBJ2-5
D gene: -
CDR3 length: 13
V gene: TRBV9
clone size: once
CDR3 protein: CASSVGDLETQYF
CDR3 DNA: TGTGCCAGCAGCGTAGGGGACTTAGAGACCCAGTACTTC

J gene: TRBJ2-5
D gene: -
CDR3 length: 13
V gene: TRBV15
clone size: -
CDR3 protein: CATSRGGGETQYF
CDR3 DNA: TGTGCCACCAGCAGGGGAGGGGGCGAGACCCAGTACTTC

J gene: TRBJ2-1
D gene: -
CDR3 length: 15
V gene: TRBV7-3
clone size: once
CDR3 protein: CASSLAQGSHNEQFF
CDR3 DNA: TGTGCCAGCAGCTTAGCTCAGGGGTCGCACAATGAGCAGTTCTTC

J gene: TRBJ1-1
D gene: -
CDR3 length: 16
V gene: TRBV19
clone size: -
CDR3 protein: CASSIAGQLMNTEAFF
CDR3 DNA: TGTGCCAGTAGTATAGCAGGACAGCTAATGAACACTGAAGCTTTCTTT

J gene: TRBJ2-7
D gene: TRBD1
CDR3 length: 14
V gene: TRBV13
clone size: -
CDR3 protein: CASSWGTGDYEQYF
CDR3 DNA: TGTGCCAGCAGCTGGGGGACAGGGGACTACGAGCAGTACTTC

J gene: TRBJ1-1
D gene: -
CDR3 length: 14
V gene: TRBV6-1
clone size: -
CDR3 protein: CASRDLRGYTEAFF
CDR3 DNA: TGTGCCAGCAGAGACCTTAGGGGATACACTGAAGCTTTCTTT

J gene: TRBJ2-3
D gene: -
CDR3 length: 14
V gene: TRBV7-8
clone size: -
CDR3 protein: CASSLDRSTDTQYF
CDR3 DNA: TGTGCCAGCAGCTTAGACCGGAGTACAGATACGCAGTATTTT

J gene: TRBJ2-2
D gene: -
CDR3 length: 15
V gene: TRBV14
clone size: once
CDR3 protein: CASSRQSGRIGELFF
CDR3 DNA: TGTGCCAGCAGCCGCCAAAGCGGCAGGATCGGGGAGCTGTTTTTT

J gene: TRBJ2-5
D gene: -
CDR3 length: 14
V gene: TRBV19
clone size: -
CDR3 protein: CASSMGVGGETQYF
CDR3 DNA: TGTGCCAGTAGTATGGGGGTTGGGGGAGAGACCCAGTACTTC

J gene: TRBJ1-2
D gene: TRBD1
CDR3 length: 14
V gene: TRBV4-1
clone size: -
CDR3 protein: CASSQGDRNYGYTF
CDR3 DNA: TGCGCCAGCAGCCAGGGGGACAGAAACTATGGCTACACCTTC

J gene: TRBJ1-5
D gene: -
CDR3 length: 14
V gene: TRBV7-2
clone size: -
CDR3 protein: CASSLVEGNQPQHF
CDR3 DNA: TGTGCCAGCAGCTTAGTGGAGGGGAATCAGCCCCAGCATTTT

J gene: TRBJ2-1
D gene: -
CDR3 length: 13
V gene: TRBV9
clone size: -
CDR3 protein: CASSVLLDAQQFF
CDR3 DNA: TGTGCCAGCTCTGTCCTACTCGACGCTCAGCAGTTCTTC

J gene: TRBJ2-2
D gene: -
CDR3 length: 17
V gene: TRBV10-2
clone size: -
CDR3 protein: CASSELYRASNTGELFF
CDR3 DNA: TGCGCCAGCAGTGAGTTATACAGGGCGTCGAACACCGGGGAGCTGTTTTTT

J gene: TRBJ1-2
D gene: -
CDR3 length: 12
V gene: TRBV5-1
clone size: -
CDR3 protein: CASSLDNYGYTF
CDR3 DNA: TGCGCCAGCAGCTTGGACAACTATGGCTACACCTTC

J gene: TRBJ2-1
D gene: TRBD2
CDR3 length: 18
V gene: TRBV5-6
clone size: -
CDR3 protein: CASSEVVAGLRDFGEQFF
CDR3 DNA: TGTGCCAGCAGCGAGGTGGTAGCGGGTCTCAGGGATTTCGGTGAGCAGTTCTTC

J gene: TRBJ1-5
D gene: -
CDR3 length: 14
V gene: TRBV29-1
clone size: -
CDR3 protein: CSVLPEGPNQPQHF
CDR3 DNA: TGCAGCGTTTTACCAGAAGGACCCAATCAGCCCCAGCATTTT

J gene: TRBJ1-1
D gene: -
CDR3 length: 14
V gene: TRBV14
clone size: -
CDR3 protein: CASSQGSRVTEAFF
CDR3 DNA: TGTGCCAGCAGCCAAGGCTCCCGGGTGACTGAAGCTTTCTTT

J gene: TRBJ2-7
D gene: -
CDR3 length: 14
V gene: TRBV7-2
clone size: once
CDR3 protein: CASSSRGVSYEQYF
CDR3 DNA: TGTGCCAGCAGCAGTAGGGGGGTCTCCTACGAGCAGTACTTC

J gene: TRBJ2-6
D gene: -
CDR3 length: 15
V gene: TRBV19
clone size: -
CDR3 protein: CASAGTASGANVLTF
CDR3 DNA: TGTGCCAGCGCCGGGACGGCCTCTGGGGCCAACGTCCTGACTTTC

J gene: TRBJ1-4
D gene: -
CDR3 length: 14
V gene: TRBV5-4
clone size: -
CDR3 protein: CASSLGQDNEKLFF
CDR3 DNA: TGTGCCAGCAGCTTAGGTCAGGATAATGAAAAACTGTTTTTT

J gene: TRBJ1-2
D gene: -
CDR3 length: 14
V gene: TRBV7-3
clone size: -
CDR3 protein: CASSTGLPEDGYTF
CDR3 DNA: TGTGCCAGCAGCACAGGACTTCCTGAGGATGGCTACACCTTC

J gene: TRBJ2-7
D gene: -
CDR3 length: 12
V gene: TRBV19
clone size: -
CDR3 protein: CASSPDNYEQYF
CDR3 DNA: TGTGCCAGTAGTCCAGACAACTACGAGCAGTACTTC

J gene: TRBJ1-4
D gene: -
CDR3 length: 15
V gene: TRBV6-5
clone size: -
CDR3 protein: CASSSGGFVSEKLFF
CDR3 DNA: TGTGCCAGCAGTTCCGGGGGGTTTGTGAGTGAAAAACTGTTTTTT

J gene: TRBJ1-4
D gene: -
CDR3 length: 15
V gene: TRBV7-2
clone size: -
CDR3 protein: CASSLDGPLNEKLFF
CDR3 DNA: TGTGCCAGCAGCTTGGATGGGCCGTTAAATGAAAAACTGTTTTTT

J gene: TRBJ2-3
D gene: -
CDR3 length: 18
V gene: TRBV4-2
clone size: -
CDR3 protein: CASSPFGGTEPSTDTQYF
CDR3 DNA: TGTGCCAGCAGCCCCTTCGGCGGGACCGAGCCTAGCACAGATACGCAGTATTTT

J gene: TRBJ1-4
D gene: -
CDR3 length: 16
V gene: TRBV4-3
clone size: few
CDR3 protein: CASSQTGPQGREKLFF
CDR3 DNA: TGCGCCAGCAGCCAGACCGGGCCCCAGGGTCGGGAAAAACTGTTTTTT

J gene: TRBJ2-2
D gene: TRBD1
CDR3 length: 15
V gene: TRBV27
clone size: -
CDR3 protein: CATKGAGGNTGELFF
CDR3 DNA: TGTGCCACCAAAGGGGCAGGGGGTAACACCGGGGAGCTGTTTTTT

J gene: TRBJ2-2
D gene: -
CDR3 length: 14
V gene: TRBV6-6
clone size: -
CDR3 protein: CASQTGDNTGELFF
CDR3 DNA: TGTGCCAGCCAGACGGGGGACAACACCGGGGAGCTGTTTTTT

J gene: TRBJ2-1
D gene: -
CDR3 length: 11
V gene: TRBV29-1
clone size: -
CDR3 protein: CSVEKGNEQFF
CDR3 DNA: TGCAGCGTTGAAAAAGGCAATGAGCAGTTCTTC

J gene: TRBJ2-5
D gene: TRBD2
CDR3 length: 14
V gene: TRBV7-7
clone size: -
CDR3 protein: CASSGSGRGETQYF
CDR3 DNA: TGTGCCAGCAGCGGTAGCGGGAGGGGGGAGACCCAGTACTTC

J gene: TRBJ2-5
D gene: -
CDR3 length: 17
V gene: TRBV10-1
clone size: -
CDR3 protein: CASSEIIGPQRQETQYF
CDR3 DNA: TGCGCCAGCAGTGAAATTATAGGACCCCAGCGGCAAGAGACCCAGTACTTC

J gene: TRBJ1-2
D gene: -
CDR3 length: 16
V gene: TRBV2
clone size: few
CDR3 protein: CASSRIPGTPNYGYTF
CDR3 DNA: TGTGCCAGCAGTAGAATCCCAGGGACTCCTAACTATGGCTACACCTTC

J gene: TRBJ2-3
D gene: -
CDR3 length: 14
V gene: TRBV7-8
clone size: -
CDR3 protein: CASSPPELRDTQYF
CDR3 DNA: TGTGCCAGCAGCCCACCCGAATTGCGGGATACGCAGTATTTT

J gene: TRBJ2-7
D gene: -
CDR3 length: 12
V gene: TRBV7-9
clone size: many
CDR3 protein: CASSSQGGEQYF
CDR3 DNA: TGTGCCAGCAGCTCCCAGGGAGGCGAGCAGTACTTC

J gene: TRBJ2-2
D gene: TRBD2
CDR3 length: 15
V gene: TRBV7-7
clone size: -
CDR3 protein: CASSSSGAATGELFF
CDR3 DNA: TGTGCCAGCAGCTCAAGCGGGGCCGCCACCGGGGAGCTGTTTTTT

J gene: TRBJ1-3
D gene: -
CDR3 length: 15
V gene: TRBV11-3
clone size: many
CDR3 protein: CASSLVVGSGNTIYF
CDR3 DNA: TGTGCCAGCAGCTTAGTGGTCGGCTCTGGAAACACCATATATTTT

J gene: TRBJ1-5
D gene: TRBD1
CDR3 length: 18
V gene: TRBV7-9
clone size: -
CDR3 protein: CASSLSGGDFLGNQPQHF
CDR3 DNA: TGTGCCAGCAGCTTATCAGGGGGGGATTTTCTGGGCAATCAGCCCCAGCATTTT

J gene: TRBJ2-1
D gene: TRBD1
CDR3 length: 15
V gene: TRBV7-2
clone size: few
CDR3 protein: CASTRPGQGYNEQFF
CDR3 DNA: TGTGCCAGCACACGACCGGGACAGGGATACAATGAGCAGTTCTTC

J gene: TRBJ1-4
D gene: -
CDR3 length: 15
V gene: TRBV6-1
clone size: few
CDR3 protein: CASRPAGLSAEKLFF
CDR3 DNA: TGTGCCAGCAGGCCTGCGGGGCTGAGCGCGGAAAAACTGTTTTTT

J gene: TRBJ2-7
D gene: -
CDR3 length: 15
V gene: TRBV5-1
clone size: -
CDR3 protein: CASSRPGHRSYGQYF
CDR3 DNA: TGCGCCAGCAGCAGACCGGGACATAGATCATACGGGCAGTACTTC

J gene: TRBJ2-7
D gene: TRBD1
CDR3 length: 15
V gene: TRBV30
clone size: -
CDR3 protein: CAWSVYATGAYEQYF
CDR3 DNA: TGTGCCTGGAGTGTATACGCGACAGGGGCCTACGAGCAGTACTTC

J gene: TRBJ2-6
D gene: -
CDR3 length: 12
V gene: TRBV2
clone size: -
CDR3 protein: CASKFGANVLTF
CDR3 DNA: TGTGCCAGCAAGTTTGGGGCCAACGTCCTGACTTTC

J gene: TRBJ1-5
D gene: -
CDR3 length: 14
V gene: TRBV28
clone size: few
CDR3 protein: CASKVQRSNQPQHF
CDR3 DNA: TGTGCCAGCAAGGTGCAGAGGAGCAATCAGCCCCAGCATTTT

J gene: TRBJ2-3
D gene: -
CDR3 length: 12
V gene: TRBV2
clone size: -
CDR3 protein: CASSMEGDTQYF
CDR3 DNA: TGTGCCAGCAGTATGGAGGGGGATACGCAGTATTTT

J gene: TRBJ2-5
D gene: TRBD2
CDR3 length: 16
V gene: TRBV27
clone size: -
CDR3 protein: CASSRGLAGNQETQYF
CDR3 DNA: TGTGCCAGCAGTCGCGGACTAGCGGGGAACCAAGAGACCCAGTACTTC

J gene: TRBJ2-2
D gene: -
CDR3 length: 15
V gene: TRBV2
clone size: -
CDR3 protein: CASLETALGTGELFF
CDR3 DNA: TGTGCCAGCCTTGAGACAGCTTTGGGCACCGGGGAGCTGTTTTTT

J gene: TRBJ1-5
D gene: TRBD1
CDR3 length: 15
V gene: TRBV19
clone size: -
CDR3 protein: CASSPRTGGDQPQHF
CDR3 DNA: TGTGCCAGTAGTCCCCGGACAGGGGGCGATCAGCCCCAGCATTTT

J gene: TRBJ1-3
D gene: -
CDR3 length: 15
V gene: TRBV19
clone size: -
CDR3 protein: CATRASTVSGNTIYF
CDR3 DNA: TGTGCCACCCGAGCCTCGACAGTCTCTGGAAACACCATATATTTT

J gene: TRBJ1-1
D gene: -
CDR3 length: 14
V gene: TRBV9
clone size: once
CDR3 protein: CASSEDGRSTEAFF
CDR3 DNA: TGTGCCAGCAGCGAGGACGGCCGAAGCACTGAAGCTTTCTTT

J gene: TRBJ2-3
D gene: -
CDR3 length: 15
V gene: TRBV5-5
clone size: -
CDR3 protein: CASSLGPSAGDTQYF
CDR3 DNA: TGTGCCAGCAGCTTGGGGCCCTCGGCCGGGGATACGCAGTATTTT

J gene: TRBJ1-5
D gene: -
CDR3 length: 14
V gene: TRBV6-5
clone size: -
CDR3 protein: CASSSAAENQPQHF
CDR3 DNA: TGTGCCAGCAGTTCTGCGGCGGAGAATCAGCCCCAGCATTTT